The text below deals with one T cell receptor beta chain. What it binds is not known. On sorted subsets, replicate PCRs used 200 to 250 ng DNA, or roughly 30,000 T cell genomes. Sequencing was performed with immunoSEQ multiplex PCR; in TCRdb, only in-frame clones are kept and a portion is missing. The data contain a few million clones, around 93% of them singletons. The entry originates in a study of shared clonotypes between healthy human individuals. Study-level results: Larger estimated richness was generally recorded for naive subsets relative to memory subsets.

Cells designated naive CD8 were CD45RO-negative and were positively selected for CCR7, with terminally differentiated effector memory CD45RA+ cells excluded. Sequencing was performed on naive CD8+ T cells from PBMCs. The clonotype was recovered from a man aged 18 to 29 in good health. Some clones in this sample may be carry-over from other donors' samples.

The CDR3 bases are TGTGCCATCAGTGAGCCAGGGGACTCCTACAATGAGCAGTTCTTC. Residues: CAISEPGDSYNEQFF. The chain carries TRBV10-3 and TRBJ2-1, with a possible D match to TRBD1 (6 bases). In germline, CDR1 is ENHRY, CDR2 SYGVKD. The V gene lost 2 bases and the J gene lost 0 bases, with 8 bases spanning the gap. This CDR3 spans 15 amino acids.